The sequence of this T cell receptor beta chain was determined in a study of blood T cell repertoires in COVID-19. Study at large: The samples span acute and convalescent COVID-19 from the United States, Italy and Spain.

This clone was detected once. Here immunoSEQ multiplex PCR was the method, and the copy in TCRdb shows in-frame clones only, minus some. The sample holds some 200,000 clones, 85% to 90% seen once. What was sequenced was peripheral blood. The receptor was isolated from a woman aged 18-35 years who had recovered from COVID-19.

This chain's CDR3 is CASSLTGGGDTQYF. As DNA, the CDR3 is TGTGCCAGCAGCTTGACAGGGGGTGGAGATACGCAGTATTTT. V usage is TRBV7-3 and J usage is TRBJ2-3; 9 bases map to TRBD1. This CDR3 contains 14 residues. V lost 3 bases, J lost 5 bases, and 3 bases stayed unmatched. Germline lookup yields CDR1 SGHTA and CDR2 FQGTGA.